This section outlines one TCR beta chain sequence together with its context. This record comes from a study of shared T cell receptors in the human thymus. Sequencing was performed with immunoSEQ multiplex PCR; in TCRdb, only in-frame clones are kept and a portion is missing. Here the sample spans 700,000 or so clones, approximately 85% being singletons. The CDR3 is 14 residues long. From germline, CDR1 is MGHRA and CDR2 YSYEKL. The germline V and J ends were trimmed by 1 base and 7 bases, with 13 bases remaining between them. The same data also went into a second study, on human thymus T cells. Turning to that study: Resections were taken during corrective heart surgery, and the thymus tissue came from these.

Sequencing input: thymocytes. The source of this sequence is a girl under three years old with a congenital heart defect. This chain uses TRBV4-1 with TRBJ1-2; tentative D call: TRBD1 (5 bases). The CDR3 here is CASSQALRGFGYTF. The CDR3 bases are TGCGCCAGCAGCCAAGCCCTAAGGGGATTTGGCTACACCTTC.